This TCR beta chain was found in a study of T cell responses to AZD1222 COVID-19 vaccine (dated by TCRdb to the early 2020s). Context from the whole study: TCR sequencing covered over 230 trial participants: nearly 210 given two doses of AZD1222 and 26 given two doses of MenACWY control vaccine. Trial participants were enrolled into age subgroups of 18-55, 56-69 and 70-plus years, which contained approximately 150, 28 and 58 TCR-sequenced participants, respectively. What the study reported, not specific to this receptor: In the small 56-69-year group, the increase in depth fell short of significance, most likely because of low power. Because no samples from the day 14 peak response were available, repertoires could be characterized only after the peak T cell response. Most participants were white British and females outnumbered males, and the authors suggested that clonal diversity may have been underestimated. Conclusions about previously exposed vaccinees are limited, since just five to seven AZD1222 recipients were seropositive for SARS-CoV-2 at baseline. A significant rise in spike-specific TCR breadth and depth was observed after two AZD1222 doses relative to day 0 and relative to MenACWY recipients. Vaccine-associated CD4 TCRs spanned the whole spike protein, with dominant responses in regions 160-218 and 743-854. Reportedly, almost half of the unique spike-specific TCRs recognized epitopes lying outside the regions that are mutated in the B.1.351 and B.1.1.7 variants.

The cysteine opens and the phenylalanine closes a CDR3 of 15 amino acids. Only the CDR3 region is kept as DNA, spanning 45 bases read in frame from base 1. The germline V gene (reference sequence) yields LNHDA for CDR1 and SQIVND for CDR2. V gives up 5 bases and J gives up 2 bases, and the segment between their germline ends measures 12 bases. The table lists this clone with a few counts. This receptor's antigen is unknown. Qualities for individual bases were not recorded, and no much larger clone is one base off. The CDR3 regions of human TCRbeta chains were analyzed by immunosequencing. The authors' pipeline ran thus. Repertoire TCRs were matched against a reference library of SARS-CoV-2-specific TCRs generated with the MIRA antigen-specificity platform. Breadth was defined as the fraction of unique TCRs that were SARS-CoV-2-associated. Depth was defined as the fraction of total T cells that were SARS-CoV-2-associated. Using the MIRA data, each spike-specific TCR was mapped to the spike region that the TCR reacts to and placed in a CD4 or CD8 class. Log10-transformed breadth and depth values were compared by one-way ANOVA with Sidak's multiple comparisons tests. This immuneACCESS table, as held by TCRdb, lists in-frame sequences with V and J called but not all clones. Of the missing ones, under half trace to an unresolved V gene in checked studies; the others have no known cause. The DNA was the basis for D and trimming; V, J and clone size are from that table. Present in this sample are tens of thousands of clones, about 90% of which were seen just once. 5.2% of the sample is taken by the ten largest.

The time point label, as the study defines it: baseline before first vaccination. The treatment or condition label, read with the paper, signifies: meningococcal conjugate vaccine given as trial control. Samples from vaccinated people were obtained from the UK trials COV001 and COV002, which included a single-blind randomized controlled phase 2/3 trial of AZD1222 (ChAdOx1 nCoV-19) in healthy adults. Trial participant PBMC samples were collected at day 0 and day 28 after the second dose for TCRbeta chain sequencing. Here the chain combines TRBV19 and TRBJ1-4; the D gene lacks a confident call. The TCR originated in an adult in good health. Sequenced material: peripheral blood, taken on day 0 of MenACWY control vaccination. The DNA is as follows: TGTGCCAGTAGTTCGAGGGCCATGACTAATGAAAAACTGTTTTTT. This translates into CASSSRAMTNEKLFF. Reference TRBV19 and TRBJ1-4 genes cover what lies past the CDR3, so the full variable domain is DGGITQSPKYLFRKEGQNVTLSCEQNLNHDAMYWYRQDPGQGLRLIYYSQIVNDFQKGDIAEGYSVSREKKESFPLTVTSAQKNPTAFYLCASSSRAMTNEKLFFGSGTQLSVL.